Presented here are 15 T cell receptor beta chains from one specimen sequenced in a study of identifying expanded T cells in peripheral blood. The repertoire was sequenced with immunoSEQ multiplex PCR; TCRdb's copy has only in-frame clones and lacks some. The sample carries about 100,000 clones, 88% recorded once. The sequenced sample was blood. These receptors were collected from a person aged 18 to 70 in good health.

This chain connects TRBV6-5 to TRBJ2-5; D gene ambiguous. The CDR3 spans 11 residues. V was shortened by 3 bases and J by 4 bases, with 3 bases between the two germline ends. Germline V CDR1 and CDR2: MNHEY, SVGAGI. CDR3 sequence reads: CASSYRETQYF. The CDR3 DNA reads TGTGCCAGCAGTTATCGAGAGACCCAGTACTTC.

V and J are TRBV18 and TRBJ2-2; D is possibly TRBD1 (6 bases). Germline loops: CDR1 KGHSH, CDR2 LQKENI. V shed 1 base and J shed 3 bases, with 9 bases lying between them. This CDR3 has 15 amino acids. Here the CDR3 DNA reads TGTGCCAGCTCACCACAACAGGGAGACACCGGGGAGCTGTTTTTT. Protein product: CASSPQQGDTGELFF.

V usage is TRBV14 and J usage is TRBJ1-1; the D is unclear. V was trimmed by 4 bases and J by 2 bases, leaving 14 bases between them. CDR3 size: 15 residues. Germline V CDR1 and CDR2: SGHDN, FVKESK. For the CDR3, the DNA is TGTGCCAGCAGCCCCCCGCCTACACCTAACACTGAAGCTTTCTTT. Translating it yields CASSPPPTPNTEAFF.

The chain couples TRBV6-1 to TRBJ1-1; D is unresolved. The V gene lost 6 bases and the J gene lost 3 bases, with 14 bases spanning the gap. Germline CDR1 reads MNHNS; CDR2 reads SASEGT. This CDR3 has 14 amino acids. CDR3 nucleotides: TGTGCCAGCAGCCCTTGGGCAGGAGACACTGAAGCTTTCTTT. This translates into CASSPWAGDTEAFF.

V gene TRBV28 combines with J gene TRBJ2-3, with D maybe TRBD1 (6 bases). This CDR3 comprises 17 residues. CDR1 is MDHEN and CDR2 is SYDVKM in the germline V gene. The V and J ends lost 7 bases and 2 bases respectively, with 22 bases between them. The CDR3 protein is CASKGSSVGGYTDTQYF. For the CDR3, the DNA is TGTGCCAGCAAGGGGTCGAGCGTAGGGGGTTACACAGATACGCAGTATTTT.

This chain uses TRBV27 with TRBJ2-7; TRBD2 matches at 9 bases. The length of the CDR3 is 15 residues. Germline lookup yields CDR1 MNHEY and CDR2 SMNVEV (reference sequence). V lost 7 bases to trimming and J lost 2 bases; unmatched junction nucleotides: 9. CDR3 bases: TGTGCCAGCACCCCAGGGGCTAGCGGGGCCTACGAGCAGTACTTC. Its translation: CASTPGASGAYEQYF.

The rearrangement joins TRBV28 to TRBJ1-1, with a possible D match to TRBD1 (5 bases). Germline CDR1 MDHEN, CDR2 SYDVKM. CDR3 size: 14 residues. V shed 1 base and J shed 1 base, with 7 bases lying between them. CDR3 sequence: CASSLYGGNTEAFF. The CDR3 region has the DNA TGTGCCAGCAGTTTATATGGGGGGAACACTGAAGCTTTCTTT.

CDR3 sequence (DNA): TGTGCTAGTGGTTTGATTCGGGACAGGCCAATCCTAGCCAAAAACATTCAGTACTTC. Its protein is CASGLIRDRPILAKNIQYF. The chain is built from TRBV12-5 and TRBJ2-4, with 8 bases that match TRBD1. Germline values: CDR1 LGHNT, CDR2 FRNRAP. The CDR3 length is 19 residues. V dropped 2 bases and J dropped 0; count of bases not matched to a gene: 12.

The J gene is TRBJ1-2, the V gene TRBV6-6; TRBD1 matches at 9 bases. The CDR3 has 11 residues. Trimming removed 10 bases from V and 8 bases from J; junction bases left unmatched: 5. The germline CDR1 and CDR2 sequences are MNHNY and SVGAGI (reference sequence). CDR3 nucleotide sequence: TGTGCCATAGGGACAGGGTCGGGCTACACCTTC. It is translated as CAIGTGSGYTF.

The CDR3 bases are TGCGCCAGCAGCCAAGCGCCCCAGGGGGCGCAAGCTCGGTACTTC. It specifies CASSQAPQGAQARYF. The genes are TRBV4-1 and TRBJ2-7; TRBD1 agrees at 8 bases. Germline loops: CDR1 MGHRA, CDR2 YSYEKL. Trimming removed 1 base from V and 12 bases from J; junction bases left unmatched: 14. The length of the CDR3 is 15 residues.

This chain connects TRBV30 to TRBJ2-1; the match to TRBD2 covers 14 bases. Per germline, CDR1 GTSNPN and CDR2 SVGIG (reference sequence). There are 17 residues in the CDR3. Trimming took 5 bases from V and 5 from J; bases not matched to a gene: 11. CDR3 coding DNA: TGTGCCTGGGGCGCCCCGGGACTAGCGGGAGTCAACAATGAGCAGTTCTTC. Its translation: CAWGAPGLAGVNNEQFF.

The chain recombines TRBV10-3 with TRBJ2-1, with 9 bases aligning to TRBD2. Per germline, CDR1 ENHRY and CDR2 SYGVKD. Trimming removed 4 bases from V and 6 bases from J; junction bases left unmatched: 7. The CDR3 has 15 residues. CDR3 sequence reads: CAISVAGVDRNEQFF. The CDR3 region has the DNA TGTGCCATCAGTGTAGCGGGAGTAGATCGCAATGAGCAGTTCTTC.

This clone has a single count. The gene calls are TRBV7-9 and TRBJ2-1; TRBD2 matches at 13 bases. The V segment lost 4 bases and the J segment 0 bases; nucleotides outside the gene matches: 0. The CDR3 runs to 16 residues. Germline V CDR1 and CDR2: SEHNR, FQNEAQ (reference sequence). The CDR3 is CASSWTSGSSYNEQFF. CDR3 DNA: TGTGCCAGCAGCTGGACTAGCGGGAGCTCCTACAATGAGCAGTTCTTC. Looking up the rest from reference TRBV7-9 and TRBJ2-1 gives the full variable domain: DTGVSQNPRHKITKRGQNVTFRCDPISEHNRLYWYRQTLGQGPEFLTYFQNEAQLEKSRLLSDRFSAERPKGSFSTLEIQRTEQGDSAMYLCASSWTSGSSYNEQFFGPGTRLTVL.

V gene TRBV10-3 combines with J gene TRBJ2-7, with 9 bases aligning to TRBD1. Per the germline V gene, CDR1 is ENHRY and CDR2 is SYGVKD. There are 15 residues in the CDR3. V was clipped by 10 bases and J by 5 bases; unmatched bases: 15. CDR3 sequence: CATQGGTGILDEQYF. The CDR3 nucleotides are TGTGCCACGCAGGGGGGGACAGGGATACTCGACGAGCAGTACTTC.

The rearrangement joins TRBV7-3 to TRBJ1-2; D ambiguous. V shed 2 bases and J shed 2 bases, with 12 bases lying between them. The CDR3 contains 15 residues. CDR1 is SGHTA, CDR2 FQGTGA, per germline. For the CDR3, the DNA is TGTGCCAGCAGCTTAGTCGGCAGCTTAAACTATGGCTACACCTTC. Encoded protein: CASSLVGSLNYGYTF.